This T cell receptor (beta chain) appears in the sequencing data of a study of CXCR3-negative and CXCR3-positive naive CD8 T cells. TRB cDNA libraries were made by UMI-labeled 5' RACE. From the 5' RACE reads, TCRdb lists one entry per CDR3 protein and no DNA. The listing contains approximately 6,500 distinct CDR3 sequences. The length of the CDR3 is 15 residues. CDR1 and CDR2 (germline): MNHEY, SVGEGT. This clonotype is called medium-sized based on its frequency. The sequenced sample consisted of naive CXCR3- CD8+ T cells from blood. Subset defined: CD45RO-CCR7+CD27+CD95- naive CD8+ T cells lacking CXCR3 (TNR3-). The origin of this receptor is a human donor in good health. Some clones in this sample may be carry-over from other donors' samples. V and J are TRBV6-2 or TRBV6-3 and TRBJ2-7. CDR3 in amino acids: CASSYSMAVSYEQYF.